This entry describes one TCR beta chain. No antigen is known for it. What was amplified from RNA transcripts were TCR beta CDR3 regions. The HTBI set primed first-round TCR CDR3 RT-PCR. TCRdb called the multiplex PCR reads again in MiXCR, with one record for every CDR3 protein. Among 610,000 or so distinct CDR3 sequences listed, about half were seen once. The CDR3 length is 13 residues. Trimming removed 6 bases at V and 2 bases at J, with 11 bases between. The data are from a study of T cells in Graves' hyperthyroidism and ophthalmopathy. Study-level results: In simple terms, a model built on 13 V-J features told ophthalmopathy apart from stable hyperthyroidism. Ophthalmopathy onset followed model prediction by a median approximately 5.9 months. Blood also showed most of the thyroid clonotypes that were expanded above 0.001.

Criteria for exclusion of patients were uncontrolled infection, other autoimmune disease, pregnancy or lactation. This chain uses TRBV12-3 or TRBV12-4 with TRBJ2-7, with D uncertain. The material sequenced was peripheral blood or thyroid tissue (not recorded which). This receptor was taken from a woman under 30 with Graves' hyperthyroidism. The CDR3 nucleotides read TGTGCCAGCAGGACCGGCGGAGCCTACGAGCAGTACTTC. Translating gives CASRTGGAYEQYF.